This T cell receptor (beta chain) was identified during a study of T cells in Graves' hyperthyroidism and ophthalmopathy. Study results and caveats: Ophthalmopathy was distinguished from stable hyperthyroidism by 13 V-J signatures. Progression to ophthalmopathy was predicted a median of approximately 6.4 months early. Blood also carried most thyroid clonotypes expanded above 0.001.

There were TCR beta CDR3 regions amplified from RNA transcripts. First-round RT-PCR targeting the TCR CDR3 was performed with the HTBI primer set. TCRdb used MiXCR to reprocess the multiplex PCR reads, holding one entry per CDR3 protein. The sample consists of 400,000 or so distinct CDR3 sequences, 15% of them appearing once. A remark on this clonotype: Its cognate antigen is unknown. One base away lies a much larger clone, so this may be a sequencing read error.

V was shortened by 6 bases and J by 6 bases, with 12 bases between the two germline ends. The CDR3 is made up of 13 amino acids. The clonotype comes from a woman in her sixties or seventies with Graves' ophthalmopathy. The sequenced sample consisted of blood. This chain connects TRBV12-3 or TRBV12-4 to TRBJ2-1; the D gene is possibly TRBD1 (6 bases). CDR3 DNA sequence: TGTGCCAGCAGGGCCGACAGGTGCAATGAGCAGTTCTTC. It is translated as CASRADRCNEQFF.